The next 15 T cell receptor beta chains were all read from a single sample in a study of CD8 T cells in Susac syndrome. The authors reverse transcribed roughly 0.5 to 1 ug RNA with random hexamers. TCRdb re-derived calls from the immunoSEQ multiplex PCR reads in MiXCR, one entry per CDR3 protein. The sample lists under 200,000 distinct CDR3 sequences; 90% to 97% were seen once. The specimen was CD4+ T cells from PBMCs. These receptors originate from a human donor with Susac syndrome.

This clonotype was detected once. The J gene is TRBJ2-5, the V gene TRBV5-4; D is perhaps TRBD2 (5 bases). Trimming took off 5 bases at V and 2 bases at J, with 16 bases between the two ends. CDR3 length: 15 residues. Germline V lookup: CDR1 SGHNT, CDR2 YYREEE (reference sequence). CDR3 sequence reads: CASSPRSQRQETQYF. CDR3 DNA sequence: TGTGCCAGCAGTCCCCGGTCTCAGCGGCAAGAGACCCAGTACTTC.

The rearrangement joins TRBV2 to TRBJ2-2; no firm D call. Trimming cost V 9 bases and J 5 bases, with 13 bases left between them. Looked up from germline, CDR1 is SNHLY and CDR2 is FYNNEI. This CDR3 contains 13 residues. In nucleotides, the CDR3 is TGTGCCAGTAAGGTTCAGATTACCGGGGAGCTGTTTTTT. Protein product: CASKVQITGELFF.

This chain joins TRBV12-3 or TRBV12-4 and TRBJ2-1; D call uncertain. V was cut by 1 base and J by 8 bases, with 6 bases left in between. The CDR3 has 12 residues. Written as DNA, the CDR3 is TGTGCCAGCAGTTTAGTGGCAGATGAGCAGTTCTTC. Encoded protein: CASSLVADEQFF.

This chain links TRBV30 with TRBJ1-4; D ambiguous. Trimming took 3 bases from V and 4 from J, leaving 12 bases between them. Per the germline V gene, CDR1 is GTSNPN and CDR2 is SVGIG (reference sequence). The CDR3 spans 14 residues. CDR3 bases: TGTGCCTGGAGATCTCGGCTGATTAATGAAAAACTGTTTTTT. This sequence encodes CAWRSRLINEKLFF.

The V gene is TRBV4-1, the J gene TRBJ2-3, with TRBD2 identical over 8 bases. From germline, CDR1 is MGHRA and CDR2 YSYEKL. The CDR3 runs to 17 residues. The J segment lost 1 base and the V segment lost 2 bases, leaving 8 bases of the junction unmatched. This CDR3 reads CASSQSPSGGGTDTQYF. The CDR3, as DNA: TGCGCCAGCAGCCAATCCCCCAGCGGGGGCGGCACAGATACGCAGTATTTT.

For the CDR3, the DNA is TGTGCCAGCAGTACGGATCAGCGATCCTATGGCTACACCTTC. Translation: CASSTDQRSYGYTF. The chain combines TRBV12-3 or TRBV12-4 with TRBJ1-2; D is unresolved. V shed 5 bases and J shed 4 bases, with 14 bases lying between them. This CDR3 comprises 14 residues.

The genes are TRBV2 and TRBJ1-1, with no clear D. The germline gives CDR1 SNHLY, CDR2 FYNNEI. The V end was cut by 3 bases, the J end by 6 bases, with 14 bases between. This CDR3 contains 14 residues. In DNA, the CDR3 is TGTGCCAGCAGTGATGGGAGTGGGAGGGCTGAAGCTTTCTTT. Amino acid sequence: CASSDGSGRAEAFF. Full variable domain (outside the CDR3, taken from reference TRBV2 and TRBJ1-1): EPEVTQTPSHQVTQMGQEVILRCVPISNHLYFYWYRQILGQKVEFLVSFYNNEISEKSEIFDDQFSVERPDGSNFTLKIRSTKLEDSAMYFCASSDGSGRAEAFFGQGTRLTVV.

The chain combines TRBV7-9 with TRBJ1-1, with D perhaps matching TRBD1 (5 bases). Trimming pared 5 bases from V and 1 base from J, leaving 11 bases between. This CDR3 contains 14 residues. From germline, CDR1 is SEHNR and CDR2 FQNEAQ (reference sequence). The CDR3 bases are TGTGCCAGCAGCAGGGACGGTCCGAACACTGAAGCTTTCTTT. Translation gives CASSRDGPNTEAFF. The variable domain in full, completed from reference TRBV7-9 and TRBJ1-1, reads DTGVSQNPRHKITKRGQNVTFRCDPISEHNRLYWYRQTLGQGPEFLTYFQNEAQLEKSRLLSDRFSAERPKGSFSTLEIQRTEQGDSAMYLCASSRDGPNTEAFFGQGTRLTVV.

The chain employs TRBV29-1 and TRBJ2-3; D unresolved. This CDR3 spans 11 amino acids. The V and J ends lost 5 bases and 4 bases respectively, with 7 bases between them. Germline V gene data show CDR1 as SQVTM and CDR2 as ANQGSEA. The CDR3 sequence is CSVSVADTQYF. The CDR3 nucleotides are TGCAGCGTTTCCGTAGCAGATACGCAGTATTTT.

This clonotype was observed a single time. This rearrangement joins TRBV4-1 to TRBJ1-1; 12 positions agree with TRBD1. Losses at the gene ends were 11 bases for V and 0 bases for J; bases not matched to a gene: 16. The CDR3 covers 18 residues. Germline loops: CDR1 MGHRA, CDR2 YSYEKL. The CDR3 bases are TGCGCCGCGACCGGGACAGGGGGCGCGAAACGCATGAACACTGAAGCTTTCTTT. Its translation: CAATGTGGAKRMNTEAFF.

This chain links TRBV7-9 with TRBJ1-1; D remains ambiguous. V was trimmed by 0 bases and J by 3 bases, leaving 8 bases between them. The CDR3 consists of 14 residues. The germline V gene encodes CDR1 SEHNR and CDR2 FQNEAQ (reference sequence). The CDR3 loop reads CASSLAADYTEAFF. The CDR3 DNA follows: TGTGCCAGCAGCTTAGCGGCAGACTACACTGAAGCTTTCTTT.

The J gene is TRBJ2-3, the V gene TRBV9; possibly TRBD1 for D (6 bases). This CDR3 region has 14 residues. The V and J ends lost 1 base and 2 bases respectively, with 8 bases between them. Looked up from germline, CDR1 is SGDLS and CDR2 is YYNGEE. The CDR3 DNA follows: TGTGCCAGCAGCGTAAGGGGGTTCACAGATACGCAGTATTTT. It translates to CASSVRGFTDTQYF.

The chain combines TRBV7-9 with TRBJ2-5, with a tentative D call TRBD1 (6 bases). Germline CDR1 SEHNR, CDR2 FQNEAQ (reference sequence). V gave up 1 base and J gave up 4 bases, with 10 bases separating them. CDR3 size: 14 residues. The CDR3 is CASSLGQVGETQYF. The CDR3 DNA sequence: TGTGCCAGCAGCTTAGGACAGGTTGGAGAGACCCAGTACTTC. Combining the CDR3 with reference TRBV7-9 and TRBJ2-5 gives the whole variable domain DTGVSQNPRHKITKRGQNVTFRCDPISEHNRLYWYRQTLGQGPEFLTYFQNEAQLEKSRLLSDRFSAERPKGSFSTLEIQRTEQGDSAMYLCASSLGQVGETQYFGPGTRLLVL.

The chain has TRBV6-2 or TRBV6-3 and TRBJ2-1, with 7 bases aligning to TRBD1. Trimming removed 0 bases from V and 4 bases from J; junction bases left unmatched: 9. The CDR3 is 17 amino acids. Germline CDR1 and CDR2: MNHEY and SVGEGT. CDR3 amino acids: CASSYSGQRARYNEQFF. In DNA form, the CDR3 reads TGTGCCAGCAGTTACTCGGGACAGAGGGCGCGATACAATGAGCAGTTCTTC.

This clonotype was picked up a small number of times. The chain has TRBV5-1 and TRBJ1-1; TRBD1 might be the D (5 bases). Germline V gene data show CDR1 as SGHRS and CDR2 as YFSETQ. Trimming cost V 0 bases and J 3 bases, with 12 bases left between them. CDR3 length equals 15 residues. CDR3 loop: CASSLVGEADTEAFF. Here the CDR3 DNA reads TGCGCCAGCAGCTTGGTAGGGGAAGCAGACACTGAAGCTTTCTTT.